A single sample is the source of the 22 T cell receptor beta chains below, sequenced in a study of CD8+CD57+ T cells in acquired aplastic anemia (dated by TCRdb to between 2018 and 2020). Patients chosen for sequencing had shown expansion of CD8+CD57+ cells by flow cytometry. Sequencing was performed on an Illumina HiSeq 2000. TCR beta VDJ combination and CDR3 sequence profiling used genomic DNA as the template. The raw public reads went through TCRdb reprocessing: fastp at Q25, MiXCR clone calling, in-frame beta chains kept. Identical CDR3 protein sequences are pooled into one entry, listed with their most common genes and DNA. The sample table lists approximately 59,000 distinct CDR3 sequences, approximately 52% of them with a count of one. The ten biggest clones cover around 15% of the sample. The sample was sorted CD4+, CD8+, or CD8+CD57+ T cells (not recorded which) from PBMCs. The source is a human donor with aplastic anemia.

This clonotype was detected many times. The CDR3 spells CASSPPSRAGAGNTIYF. CDR3 nucleotides: TGTGCCAGCTCACCTCCCAGTCGGGCCGGAGCTGGAAACACCATATATTTT. The genes are TRBV18 and TRBJ1-3; D gene unclear. The germline gives CDR1 KGHSH, CDR2 LQKENI. The germline V and J ends were trimmed by 3 bases and 2 bases, with 17 bases remaining between them. The CDR3 is 17 residues long.

The V gene is TRBV9, the J gene TRBJ1-2, with TRBD1 matching over 9 bases. The germline CDR1 and CDR2 sequences are SGDLS and YYNGEE. The CDR3 has 13 residues. V dropped 5 bases and J dropped 5; count of bases not matched to a gene: 4. CDR3: CASRGDRVYGYTF. The DNA of the CDR3 is TGTGCCAGCAGAGGGGACAGGGTATATGGCTACACCTTC. Complete variable domain (other parts from reference TRBV9 and TRBJ1-2): DSGVTQTPKHLITATGQRVTLRCSPRSGDLSVYWYQQSLDQGLQFLIQYYNGEERAKGNILERFSAQQFPDLHSELNLSSLELGDSALYFCASRGDRVYGYTFGSGTRLTVV.

In this sample, this clonotype turned up many times. For the CDR3, the DNA is TGTGCGCTATCAGGGGGCGAGGATGGCTACACCTTC. Protein product: CALSGGEDGYTF. The chain combines TRBV30 with TRBJ1-2; 8 nucleotides match TRBD1. The CDR3 runs 12 residues. From germline, CDR1 is GTSNPN and CDR2 SVGIG (reference sequence).

The chain employs TRBV9 and TRBJ2-3, with 13 bases identical to TRBD2. CDR3 length: 17 residues. The V gene's germline CDR1 is SGDLS and CDR2 YYNGEE. With 3 bases clipped from V and 5 bases from J, the junction kept 9 bases outside the gene matches. Written as DNA, the CDR3 is TGTGCCAGCAGCGGACGCGGGACTAGCGGGGAGGTAGATACGCAGTATTTT. It specifies CASSGRGTSGEVDTQYF.

The J gene is TRBJ2-3, the V gene TRBV4-2; D unresolved. The germline V gene has CDR1 LGHNA and CDR2 YNFKEQ. V gave up 0 bases and J gave up 4 bases, with 5 bases separating them. The CDR3 covers 13 residues. CDR3 loop: CASSQEVADTQYF. Written as DNA, the CDR3 is TGTGCCAGCAGCCAAGAAGTGGCAGATACGCAGTATTTT.

V gene TRBV19 combines with J gene TRBJ1-5; D not certain. CDR1 and CDR2 from the germline V gene are LNHDA and SQIVND (reference sequence). This CDR3 is built from 14 residues. Trimming removed 3 bases at V and 1 base at J, with 7 bases between. DNA of the CDR3: TGTGCCAGTAGTATTCGGCCAAGCAATCAGCCCCAGCATTTT. Its translation: CASSIRPSNQPQHF.

This sequence joins TRBV10-3 and TRBJ1-6; 7 bases match TRBD1. From germline, CDR1 is ENHRY and CDR2 SYGVKD. The CDR3 loop spans 14 amino acids. J lost 9 bases, V lost 5 bases, and 7 bases had no gene match. For the CDR3, the DNA is TGTGCCATCAGTACAGGGGAAAGCAGTTCACCCCTCCACTTT. Encoded protein: CAISTGESSSPLHF.

This chain uses TRBV4-2 with TRBJ2-3; 9 bases line up with TRBD2. Trimming at V came to 4 bases and at J to 0 bases, leaving 14 bases not matched to a gene. The germline V gene has CDR1 LGHNA and CDR2 YNFKEQ. This CDR3 comprises 19 residues. CDR3 in amino acids: CASSPRTSEGTTSTDTQYF. In DNA, the CDR3 is TGTGCCAGCAGCCCCCGGACTAGCGAGGGGACTACTAGCACAGATACGCAGTATTTT.

The rearrangement uses TRBV11-2 and TRBJ1-2; D perhaps matches TRBD1 (6 bases). Germline values: CDR1 SGHAT, CDR2 FQNNGV. This CDR3 contains 13 residues. V was pared by 5 bases and J by 14 bases, with 21 bases between. The CDR3 DNA is TGTGCCAGCAGCAAGCCGACGGTGGGGGGGCAGACCTTC. Its translation is CASSKPTVGGQTF. The variable domain in full, completed from reference TRBV11-2 and TRBJ1-2, reads EAGVAQSPRYKIIEKRQSVAFWCNPISGHATLYWYQQILGQGPKLLIQFQNNGVVDDSQLPKDRFSAERLKGVDSTLKIQPAKLEDSAVYLCASSKPTVGGQTFGSGTRLTVV.

To note about this clonotype: A read error may explain this, as a much larger clone is one base away. J is TRBJ2-5 and V is TRBV4-1; TRBD1 or TRBD2 may be the D gene (5 bases each). This CDR3 is 14 amino acids long. CDR1 MGHRA and CDR2 YSYEKL come from the germline V gene. CDR3 loop: CASSQDSLGETRYF. DNA for the CDR3: TGCGCCAGCAGCCAAGATAGTCTAGGGGAGACCCGGTACTTC.

This sequence joins TRBV2 and TRBJ1-4; no firm D call. V lost 8 bases and J lost 4, with 5 bases in between. Germline values: CDR1 SNHLY, CDR2 FYNNEI. This CDR3 has 11 amino acids. CDR3 DNA sequence: TGTGCCAGCTACGGTAATGAAAAACTGTTTTTT. It codes for CASYGNEKLFF. Full variable domain (rest looked up from reference TRBV2 and TRBJ1-4): EPEVTQTPSHQVTQMGQEVILRCVPISNHLYFYWYRQILGQKVEFLVSFYNNEISEKSEIFDDQFSVERPDGSNFTLKIRSTKLEDSAMYFCASYGNEKLFFGSGTQLSVL.

The chain has TRBV7-3 and TRBJ2-5; D might be TRBD1 (7 bases). CDR1 is SGHTA and CDR2 is FQGTGA in the germline V gene. Trimming removed 5 bases from V and 5 bases from J, with 18 bases in between. This CDR3 has 15 amino acids. This chain's CDR3 is CASSPQGGPLETQYF. The CDR3 DNA follows: TGTGCCAGCAGCCCTCAGGGGGGCCCGCTCGAGACCCAGTACTTC.

Note on this clonotype: The CDR3 carries no conserved terminal phenylalanine or tryptophan, so it likely arises from a read error. The chain is built from TRBV11-1 and TRBJ2-2; the D gene is possibly TRBD2 (6 bases). Looked up from germline, CDR1 is SGHAT and CDR2 is FQDESV (reference sequence). With 5 bases removed from V and 1 base from J, the gap between germline ends came to 14 bases. This CDR3 is built from 16 residues. For the CDR3, the DNA is TGTGCCAGCAGCCCGACGCCCGGGGGGAACACCGGGGAGCTGTTTCTT. Its protein is CASSPTPGGNTGELFL.

This chain links TRBV15 with TRBJ2-5; D ambiguous. V lost 0 bases to trimming and J lost 5 bases, with 4 bases between them. Per germline, CDR1 LNHNV and CDR2 YYDKDF (reference sequence). The CDR3 sequence is 12 residues long. This CDR3 reads CATSRDWETQYF. CDR3 sequence (DNA): TGTGCCACCAGCAGAGATTGGGAGACCCAGTACTTC.

This clonotype was recorded at least ten times. V and J are TRBV25-1 and TRBJ2-5, with TRBD2 as a possible D gene (5 bases). The V gene's germline CDR1 is MGHDK and CDR2 SYGVNS. Between the trimmed V and J ends, which lost 2 bases and 3 bases, there was a span of 16 bases. The CDR3 contains 16 residues. The CDR3 bases are TGTGCCAGCAGTGAACCCCCTGATGGGAGTGAAGAGACCCAGTACTTC. It encodes CASSEPPDGSEETQYF. Drawing the rest from reference TRBV25-1 and TRBJ2-5, the complete variable domain is EADIYQTPRYLVIGTGKKITLECSQTMGHDKMYWYQQDPGMELHLIHYSYGVNSTEKGDLSSESTVSRIRTEHFPLTLESARPSHTSQYLCASSEPPDGSEETQYFGPGTRLLVL.

The chain employs TRBV11-2 and TRBJ2-7, with D perhaps given as TRBD1 or TRBD2 (5 bases each). Trimming stripped 5 bases from V and 7 bases from J, with 12 bases between. The CDR3 runs to 12 residues. CDR1 and CDR2 from the germline V gene are SGHAT and FQNNGV. CDR3 DNA sequence: TGTGCCAGCAGCGCCCGGGGCAATGAGCAGTACGTC. It codes for CASSARGNEQYV.

J is TRBJ2-5 and V is TRBV15, with 7 bases lining up with TRBD1. Trimming at V came to 4 bases and at J to 4 bases, leaving 6 bases not matched to a gene. This CDR3 is 14 amino acids long. The V gene's germline CDR1 is LNHNV and CDR2 YYDKDF (reference sequence). The CDR3 is CATSTTTGTETQYF. CDR3 DNA sequence: TGTGCCACCAGCACAACGACAGGGACAGAGACCCAGTACTTC.

The rearrangement links TRBV25-1 to TRBJ2-7; TRBD2 aligns across 9 bases. V shed 6 bases, J shed 4 bases, and the junction held 10 bases outside the gene matches. CDR3 length equals 15 residues. Germline CDR1 reads MGHDK; CDR2 reads SYGVNS. The CDR3 region is CASSWRGGADYEQYF. CDR3 coding DNA: TGTGCCAGCAGCTGGCGGGGGGGCGCGGATTACGAGCAGTACTTC.

The chain carries TRBV2 and TRBJ1-2; D gene uncertain. Germline-derived CDR1 and CDR2 are SNHLY and FYNNEI. The CDR3 totals 14 residues. V was clipped by 6 bases and J by 8 bases, with 19 bases between them. CDR3 amino acids: CASSLVEGAKGYTF. As DNA, the CDR3 is TGTGCCAGCAGCTTAGTGGAGGGAGCGAAAGGCTACACCTTC.

The chain carries TRBV2 and TRBJ1-1; a possible D gene is TRBD1 (5 bases). V lost 8 bases to trimming and J lost 0 bases, with 10 bases between them. Germline-derived CDR1 and CDR2 are SNHLY and FYNNEI. There are 13 residues in the CDR3. Written as DNA, the CDR3 is TGTGCCAGCCTGGAGGGGTTGAACACTGAAGCTTTCTTT. Its protein is CASLEGLNTEAFF.

This clonotype was detected only a few times. The gene calls are TRBV7-9 and TRBJ2-5, with D unclear. V was trimmed by 1 base and J by 1 base, leaving 10 bases between them. Germline V gene sequence: CDR1 SEHNR, CDR2 FQNEAQ (reference sequence). The length of the CDR3 is 15 residues. The CDR3 coding sequence is TGTGCCAGCAGCTTAGAAACTGAAATCCAAGAGACCCAGTACTTC. Translating gives CASSLETEIQETQYF.

The CDR3: CSVRGWTEAFF. In DNA form, the CDR3 reads TGCAGCGTTAGGGGTTGGACTGAAGCTTTCTTT. J is TRBJ1-1 and V is TRBV29-1, with TRBD1 as a possible D gene (5 bases). CDR3 length: 11 amino acids. Trimming pared 5 bases from V and 5 bases from J, leaving 9 bases between. In germline, CDR1 is SQVTM, CDR2 ANQGSEA. The variable domain in full, completed from reference TRBV29-1 and TRBJ1-1, reads SAVISQKPSRDICQRGTSLTIQCQVDSQVTMMFWYRQQPGQSLTLIATANQGSEATYESGFVIDKFPISRPNLTFSTLTVSNMSPEDSSIYLCSVRGWTEAFFGQGTRLTVV.